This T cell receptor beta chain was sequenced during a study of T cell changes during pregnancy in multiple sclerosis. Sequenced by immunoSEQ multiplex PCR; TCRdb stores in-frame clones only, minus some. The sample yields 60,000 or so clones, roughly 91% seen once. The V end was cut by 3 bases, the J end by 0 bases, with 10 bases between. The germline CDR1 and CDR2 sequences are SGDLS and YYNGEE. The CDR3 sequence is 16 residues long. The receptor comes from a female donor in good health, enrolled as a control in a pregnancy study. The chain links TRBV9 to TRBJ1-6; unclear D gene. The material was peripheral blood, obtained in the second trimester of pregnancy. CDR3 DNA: TGTGCCAGCAGCGACCAGGCGAGCTCCTATAATTCACCCCTCCACTTT. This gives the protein CASSDQASSYNSPLHF.